These 28 T cell receptor beta chains were all obtained from the same sample, sequenced in a study of CD8 T cells in Susac syndrome. RNA in amounts of about 0.5 to 1 ug was reverse transcribed with random hexamers. TCRdb re-derived calls from the immunoSEQ multiplex PCR reads in MiXCR, one entry per CDR3 protein. The table has 120,000 or so distinct CDR3 sequences, 90% to 95% seen once. The sequenced material came from CD4+ T cells from PBMCs. The receptors shown here come from a human donor with multiple sclerosis.

The chain recombines TRBV2 with TRBJ2-7; D is unresolved. The germline V gene encodes CDR1 SNHLY and CDR2 FYNNEI. Trimming cost V 4 bases and J 6 bases, with 16 bases left between them. The CDR3 consists of 14 residues. The CDR3 loop is CASSAHTGGREQYF. The CDR3 DNA reads as TGTGCCAGCAGTGCCCACACGGGTGGTCGCGAGCAGTACTTC.

The chain is built from TRBV12-5 and TRBJ1-1, with 8 bases identical to TRBD1. CDR1 is LGHNT, CDR2 FRNRAP, per germline. The CDR3 covers 16 residues. With V trimmed by 0 bases and J by 1 base, 4 bases remained unmatched. This CDR3 reads CASGLVRGQENTEAFF. The CDR3 DNA reads TGTGCTAGTGGTTTGGTACGGGGACAGGAGAACACTGAAGCTTTCTTT. Combining the CDR3 with reference TRBV12-5 and TRBJ1-1 gives the whole variable domain DARVTQTPRHKVTEMGQEVTMRCQPILGHNTVFWYRQTMMQGLELLAYFRNRAPLDDSGMPKDRFSAEMPDATLATLKIQPSEPRDSAVYFCASGLVRGQENTEAFFGQGTRLTVV.

The gene calls are TRBV2 and TRBJ2-7, with 13 bases identical to TRBD2. The CDR3 has 14 amino acids. The germline V gene has CDR1 SNHLY and CDR2 FYNNEI. V was pared by 8 bases and J by 6 bases, with 7 bases of the junction left unmatched. CDR3: CASRGLAGRIEQYF. The DNA for the CDR3 is TGTGCCAGCCGGGGACTAGCGGGAAGGATCGAGCAGTACTTC.

This clonotype showed up just once. The CDR3 sequence is CASSKQGRMNTEAFF. DNA of the CDR3: TGTGCCAGCAGCAAACAGGGTCGAATGAACACTGAAGCTTTCTTT. The V and J genes are TRBV6-2 or TRBV6-3 and TRBJ1-1; possibly TRBD1 for D (6 bases). Trimming pared 6 bases from V and 0 bases from J, leaving 14 bases between. The CDR3 spans 15 residues. Germline CDR1 is MNHEY and CDR2 is SVGEGT.

The rearrangement links TRBV9 to TRBJ1-6; D is possibly TRBD1 (6 bases). With 2 bases removed from V and 8 bases from J, the gap between germline ends came to 14 bases. The V gene's germline CDR1 is SGDLS and CDR2 YYNGEE. This CDR3 is built from 15 residues. The CDR3 spells CASSVGGPGDSPLHF. The CDR3 region has the DNA TGTGCCAGCAGCGTGGGGGGCCCCGGGGATTCACCCCTCCACTTT. Full variable domain (outside the CDR3, taken from reference TRBV9 and TRBJ1-6): DSGVTQTPKHLITATGQRVTLRCSPRSGDLSVYWYQQSLDQGLQFLIQYYNGEERAKGNILERFSAQQFPDLHSELNLSSLELGDSALYFCASSVGGPGDSPLHFGNGTRLTVT.

This clonotype was counted a single time. The chain links TRBV29-1 to TRBJ1-1; D is undetermined. The CDR3 spans 12 residues. V shed 7 bases and J shed 4 bases, with 13 bases lying between them. Germline CDR1 reads SQVTM; CDR2 reads ANQGSEA. The CDR3 DNA is TGCAGCGGGGCGTCTCCCTTCACTGAAGCTTTCTTT. Amino acid sequence: CSGASPFTEAFF.

V and J are TRBV4-3 and TRBJ2-7; 11 bases line up with TRBD2. Looked up from germline, CDR1 is LGHNA and CDR2 is YSLEER. With V trimmed by 5 bases and J by 3 bases, 9 bases remained unmatched. The CDR3 has 16 residues. CDR3 nucleotides: TGCGCCAGCAGCTTAGGGCTAACTAGCGGGGGCTACGAGCAGTACTTC. Amino acids: CASSLGLTSGGYEQYF.

The chain is built from TRBV5-1 and TRBJ2-5; TRBD2 aligns across 14 bases. Germline CDR1 is SGHRS and CDR2 is YFSETQ. The CDR3 runs to 16 residues. The trim removed 4 bases at V and 4 bases at J, leaving 6 bases unmatched. As DNA, the CDR3 is TGCGCCAGCAGCCCCGCCGGGACTAGCGGGAGAGAGACCCAGTACTTC. Protein sequence: CASSPAGTSGRETQYF.

The chain employs TRBV7-2 and TRBJ2-2; TRBD1 is a possible D gene (6 bases). Germline assignment: CDR1 SGHTA and CDR2 FQGNSA. Trimming stripped 5 bases from V and 1 base from J, with 14 bases between. The CDR3 is made up of 16 amino acids. CDR3 nucleotides: TGTGCCAGCAGCCTACGACAGGTTCTGAACACCGGGGAGCTGTTTTTT. This codes for CASSLRQVLNTGELFF.

The chain is built from TRBV7-8 and TRBJ2-2; 9 bases align to TRBD2. The CDR3 is 16 amino acids. Unmatched junction bases numbered 7, after V lost 2 bases and J lost 6 bases. From germline, CDR1 is SGHVS and CDR2 FQNEAQ. CDR3 protein: CASSLSGAGGAGELFF. The CDR3 DNA follows: TGTGCCAGCAGCTTATCTGGAGCGGGAGGAGCCGGGGAGCTGTTTTTT.

The chain links TRBV7-9 to TRBJ2-5; tentatively, D is TRBD2 (6 bases). V dropped 6 bases and J dropped 5 bases, with 13 bases sitting between them. The V gene's germline CDR1 is SEHNR and CDR2 FQNEAQ (reference sequence). CDR3 length: 13 residues. The CDR3 sequence is CASSRGILETQYF. The DNA for the CDR3 is TGTGCCAGCAGTCGCGGGATTTTGGAGACCCAGTACTTC.

The V call is TRBV5-1, the J call TRBJ2-6; 10 bases align to TRBD1. V trimming: 2 bases; J trimming: 1 base; junction bases outside the gene matches: 6. This CDR3 has 18 amino acids. CDR1 and CDR2 (germline): SGHRS, YFSETQ. This chain's CDR3 is CASSFVTGGASGANVLTF. The CDR3 DNA is TGCGCCAGCAGCTTCGTGACAGGGGGCGCATCTGGGGCCAACGTCCTGACTTTC.

J is TRBJ2-5 and V is TRBV14; D is perhaps TRBD1 (5 bases). Trimming took 0 bases from V and 5 from J, leaving 10 bases between them. Germline V CDR1 and CDR2: SGHDN, FVKESK. This CDR3 has 14 amino acids. CDR3 residues: CASSQEAGPETQYF. CDR3 coding DNA: TGTGCCAGCAGCCAAGAGGCAGGGCCGGAGACCCAGTACTTC.

The chain recombines TRBV20-1 with TRBJ1-4, with D possibly matching TRBD1 (5 bases). Germline CDR1 and CDR2: DFQATT and SNEGSKA (reference sequence). CDR3 length: 15 amino acids. V gave up 0 bases and J gave up 4 bases, with 12 bases separating them. The chain's CDR3 is CSARDAGAGNEKLFF. Here the CDR3 DNA reads TGCAGTGCTAGAGATGCCGGGGCGGGTAATGAAAAACTGTTTTTT.

The chain couples TRBV5-4 to TRBJ1-1; 9 bases fit TRBD1. V was pared by 4 bases and J by 3 bases, with 10 bases of the junction left unmatched. The CDR3 has 16 residues. CDR1 is SGHNT and CDR2 is YYREEE in the germline V gene (reference sequence). CDR3 amino acids: CASSPGIRDRDTEAFF. In nucleotides, the CDR3 is TGTGCCAGCAGCCCCGGTATAAGGGACAGGGACACTGAAGCTTTCTTT.

The V gene is TRBV18, the J gene TRBJ2-3; D tentatively reads TRBD1 or TRBD2 (5 bases each). There are 12 residues in the CDR3. V dropped 4 bases and J dropped 8 bases, with 10 bases sitting between them. The germline V gene has CDR1 KGHSH and CDR2 LQKENI. The CDR3 DNA follows: TGTGCCAGCTCACGGGGGACGGCTACGCAGTATTTT. Translation: CASSRGTATQYF.

This clonotype is a singleton in its sample. This sequence joins TRBV6-9 and TRBJ1-2; D is undetermined. Trimming took off 4 bases at V and 4 bases at J, with 16 bases between the two ends. The CDR3 is made up of 15 amino acids. Germline V gene lookup returns CDR1 MNHGY and CDR2 SVAAGI. The CDR3 is CASSFVEREFYGYTF. The CDR3 DNA reads as TGTGCCAGCAGTTTCGTCGAGCGGGAATTCTATGGCTACACCTTC.

Comments on this clonotype: An end of the junction does not agree with germline; a read error may underlie this. The chain joins TRBV5-1 to TRBJ1-1, with D possibly matching TRBD1 (5 bases). This CDR3 is built from 11 residues. Germline V gene data show CDR1 as SGHRS and CDR2 as YFSETQ. The CDR3 DNA follows: TGTGCCAGCAGGGAGAACACTGAAGCTTTCTTT. Its protein product is CASRENTEAFF.

This chain links TRBV12-3 or TRBV12-4 with TRBJ2-2, with 7 positions matching TRBD2. The CDR3 spans 15 residues. Trimming took 2 bases from V and 3 from J; bases not matched to a gene: 3. The DNA for the CDR3 is TGTGCCAGCAGTTTACTGGGGGGGGACACCGGGGAGCTGTTTTTT. Amino acids: CASSLLGGDTGELFF.

This chain links TRBV30 with TRBJ1-1; 9 bases are shared with TRBD1. Unmatched junction bases numbered 4, after V lost 6 bases and J lost 5 bases. The length of the CDR3 is 12 residues. Looked up from germline, CDR1 is GTSNPN and CDR2 is SVGIG (reference sequence). CDR3 bases: TGTGCCTGCCACAGGGGGCGAACTGAAGCTTTCTTT. Encoded protein: CACHRGRTEAFF.

The rearrangement links TRBV19 to TRBJ2-2, with D unclear. The V end lost 2 bases, the J end lost 7 bases, and 14 bases lay between the germline ends. This CDR3 spans 15 amino acids. Germline V gene data show CDR1 as LNHDA and CDR2 as SQIVND (reference sequence). Here the CDR3 DNA reads TGTGCCAGTAGTATAATAGGAAGGTCGGGCGGGGAGCTGTTTTTT. Translation: CASSIIGRSGGELFF. The full variable domain, rest sourced from reference TRBV19 and TRBJ2-2, is DGGITQSPKYLFRKEGQNVTLSCEQNLNHDAMYWYRQDPGQGLRLIYYSQIVNDFQKGDIAEGYSVSREKKESFPLTVTSAQKNPTAFYLCASSIIGRSGGELFFGEGSRLTVL.

The V call is TRBV3-1, the J call TRBJ2-1, with D perhaps assigned TRBD1 or TRBD2 (5 bases each). V gave up 0 bases and J gave up 3 bases, with 9 bases separating them. This CDR3 is built from 15 residues. Germline V gene lookup returns CDR1 LGHDT and CDR2 YNNKEL (reference sequence). The CDR3 DNA reads as TGTGCCAGCAGCCAAGAGGGGGTGAACTACAATGAGCAGTTCTTC. This sequence encodes CASSQEGVNYNEQFF.

The chain recombines TRBV15 with TRBJ1-5; weak D call: TRBD1 (5 bases). Trimming stripped 1 base from V and 7 bases from J, with 17 bases between. CDR3 size: 16 residues. Germline CDR1 and CDR2: LNHNV and YYDKDF (reference sequence). CDR3 residues: CATSRAGERFIQPQHF. CDR3 DNA sequence: TGTGCCACCAGCAGAGCGGGGGAGAGGTTTATCCAGCCCCAGCATTTT.

The J gene is TRBJ2-6, the V gene TRBV7-9, with a tentative D call TRBD1 (5 bases). CDR1 SEHNR and CDR2 FQNEAQ come from the germline V gene (reference sequence). The V end lost 1 base, the J end lost 4 bases, and 8 bases lay between the germline ends. The CDR3 totals 15 residues. CDR3 amino acids: CASSLEGSGANVLTF. The CDR3 coding sequence is TGTGCCAGCAGCTTAGAGGGGTCCGGGGCCAACGTCCTGACTTTC.

The chain couples TRBV3-1 to TRBJ1-2; maybe TRBD1 (5 bases). Germline V gene data show CDR1 as LGHDT and CDR2 as YNNKEL (reference sequence). The CDR3 runs to 14 residues. V was trimmed by 0 bases and J by 7 bases, leaving 12 bases between them. Written as DNA, the CDR3 is TGTGCCAGCAGCCAAGAAGGAAGGGGCAGTGGCTACACCTTC. Translation gives CASSQEGRGSGYTF.

The rearrangement links TRBV12-3 or TRBV12-4 to TRBJ1-1; tentatively, D is TRBD1 (6 bases). Trimming left V 4 bases short and J 3 bases short, with 12 bases between. The CDR3 totals 14 residues. This CDR3 is CASSSLGGYTEAFF. As DNA, the CDR3 is TGTGCCAGCAGTTCCCTCGGGGGCTACACTGAAGCTTTCTTT.

The V gene is TRBV29-1, the J gene TRBJ2-5; D not certain. V was trimmed by 3 bases and J by 2 bases, leaving 10 bases between them. CDR3 size: 13 residues. The germline V gene has CDR1 SQVTM and CDR2 ANQGSEA. The CDR3 is CSVEVVVQETQYF. DNA of the CDR3: TGCAGCGTTGAGGTGGTGGTGCAAGAGACCCAGTACTTC.

This clonotype was seen a single time. The J gene is TRBJ2-7, the V gene TRBV28, with 7 bases fitting TRBD2. Germline trimming cut 6 bases from V and 12 bases from J; bases unmatched to any gene: 8. The CDR3 spans 11 residues. Germline CDR1 MDHEN, CDR2 SYDVKM. The CDR3 bases are TGTGCCAGCAGCTACGGGGGGTTGGTGTACTTC. This codes for CASSYGGLVYF.